This T cell receptor (beta chain) was sequenced during a study of early T cells in non-severe SARS-CoV-2 infection. Study summary: Unpaired chains resulted from sequencing bulk RNA of unsorted whole blood.

V was cut by 4 bases and J by 1 base, with 7 bases left in between. The CDR3 covers 12 residues. Germline CDR1 is SQVTM and CDR2 is ANQGSEA. As to this clonotype: What it binds is unknown. Just one base apart from a much larger clone, this may be a read error. No conserved phenylalanine or tryptophan ends this CDR3, so it is likely a read error.

Findings and limits, study-wide: There was a bias toward anti-spike CD8 responses in VDJdb matching, which missed private and CD4 specificities.

As part of library construction, unique molecular identifiers were attached to individual cDNA molecules. TCRdb analysed the 5' RACE reads with MiXCR anew, one entry per CDR3 protein. The sample has approximately 98,000 distinct CDR3 sequences, 9.5% to 13% seen once; the top ten hold around 3.2%. The sequencing input was whole blood. The rearrangement links TRBV29-1 to TRBJ2-5; TRBD2 might be the D (5 bases). This TCR was sampled from an adult who was a healthcare worker with PCR-confirmed SARS-CoV-2 infection or an uninfected control (not recorded which). The CDR3 region has the DNA TGCAGCGTTGGCAGCGGCCAAGAGACCCAGTACTCC. It codes for CSVGSGQETQYS.